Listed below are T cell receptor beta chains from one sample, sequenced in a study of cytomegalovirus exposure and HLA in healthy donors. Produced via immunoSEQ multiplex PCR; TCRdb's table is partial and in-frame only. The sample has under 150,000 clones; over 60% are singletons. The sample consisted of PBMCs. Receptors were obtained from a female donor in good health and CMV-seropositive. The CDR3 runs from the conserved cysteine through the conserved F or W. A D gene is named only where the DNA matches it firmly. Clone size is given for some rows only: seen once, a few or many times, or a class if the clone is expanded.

CDR3aa: CAWSVNGRPYNEQFF
CDR3nt: TGTGCCTGGAGTGTAAACGGGAGACCATACAATGAGCAGTTCTTC
d_gene: .
abundance: few
j_gene: TRBJ2-1
v_gene: TRBV30

CDR3aa: CASSAGTSGYNEQFF
CDR3nt: TGTGCCAGCAGCGCCGGGACTAGCGGGTACAATGAGCAGTTCTTC
d_gene: TRBD2
abundance: .
j_gene: TRBJ2-1
v_gene: TRBV11-3

CDR3aa: CASAIQQGSEAFF
CDR3nt: TGTGCCAGCGCGATTCAACAGGGGAGTGAAGCTTTCTTT
d_gene: TRBD1
abundance: .
j_gene: TRBJ1-1
v_gene: TRBV18

CDR3aa: CASSLALAGGYNEQFF
CDR3nt: TGCGCCAGCAGCTTGGCCCTAGCGGGGGGATACAATGAGCAGTTCTTC
d_gene: TRBD2
abundance: .
j_gene: TRBJ2-1
v_gene: TRBV5-1

CDR3aa: CASSLVPSGRLYEQYF
CDR3nt: TGTGCCAGCAGCTTAGTCCCTAGCGGGAGGCTCTACGAGCAGTACTTC
d_gene: TRBD2
abundance: few
j_gene: TRBJ2-7
v_gene: TRBV7-9

CDR3aa: CAIRQDRGLDGYTF
CDR3nt: TGTGCCATCAGGCAGGACAGGGGGCTGGATGGCTACACCTTC
d_gene: TRBD1
abundance: .
j_gene: TRBJ1-2
v_gene: TRBV10-3

CDR3aa: CASSSGLGYQETQYF
CDR3nt: TGTGCCAGCAGCTCGGGACTAGGGTACCAAGAGACCCAGTACTTC
d_gene: TRBD2
abundance: few
j_gene: TRBJ2-5
v_gene: TRBV7-3

CDR3aa: CASRTSGENTGELFF
CDR3nt: TGTGCCAGCAGAACTAGCGGGGAGAACACCGGGGAGCTGTTTTTT
d_gene: .
abundance: .
j_gene: TRBJ2-2
v_gene: TRBV21-1

CDR3aa: CASSQDFRTVYEQYF
CDR3nt: TGTGCCAGCAGCCAAGATTTTAGGACAGTCTACGAGCAGTACTTC
d_gene: .
abundance: .
j_gene: TRBJ2-7
v_gene: TRBV4-2

CDR3aa: CASSHRRGGQGGADTQYF
CDR3nt: TGTGCCAGCAGCCACAGACGAGGGGGGCAAGGGGGGGCAGATACGCAGTATTTT
d_gene: .
abundance: .
j_gene: TRBJ2-3
v_gene: TRBV5-4

CDR3aa: CASSPVNQQAKNIQYF
CDR3nt: TGTGCCAGCTCACCTGTTAATCAACAAGCCAAAAACATTCAGTACTTC
d_gene: .
abundance: .
j_gene: TRBJ2-4
v_gene: TRBV18

CDR3aa: CASSLSGTGVHEQYF
CDR3nt: TGTGCCAGCTCACTTTCCGGGACAGGGGTGCACGAGCAGTACTTC
d_gene: TRBD1
abundance: .
j_gene: TRBJ2-7
v_gene: TRBV18

CDR3aa: CASSARQQRTQPELFF
CDR3nt: TGTGCCAGCAGCGCGAGACAGCAAAGAACCCAACCGGAGCTGTTTTTT
d_gene: .
abundance: .
j_gene: TRBJ2-2
v_gene: TRBV7-9

CDR3aa: CASSEEQTGRGSNEQFF
CDR3nt: TGCGCCAGCAGTGAGGAGCAGACCGGGAGGGGTAGCAATGAGCAGTTCTTC
d_gene: TRBD2
abundance: few
j_gene: TRBJ2-1
v_gene: TRBV10-1

CDR3aa: CATRITGGTYEQYF
CDR3nt: TGTGCCACCAGAATAACGGGAGGCACCTACGAGCAGTACTTC
d_gene: TRBD2
abundance: .
j_gene: TRBJ2-7
v_gene: TRBV27

CDR3aa: CASSLPRSEAFF
CDR3nt: TGTGCCAGCAGCCTCCCGAGGAGTGAAGCTTTCTTT
d_gene: .
abundance: .
j_gene: TRBJ1-1
v_gene: TRBV4-2

CDR3aa: CASSLWGTASPTDTQYF
CDR3nt: TGTGCCAGCAGCTTGTGGGGGACTGCATCGCCTACAGATACGCAGTATTTT
d_gene: .
abundance: few
j_gene: TRBJ2-3
v_gene: TRBV5-6

CDR3aa: CASSTPSTDNYGYTF
CDR3nt: TGTGCCAGCAGTACCCCTTCGACAGATAACTATGGCTACACCTTC
d_gene: .
abundance: .
j_gene: TRBJ1-2
v_gene: TRBV28

CDR3aa: CASSKRGIGGRGSPLHF
CDR3nt: TGTGCCAGCAGCAAAAGGGGAATAGGAGGGAGGGGATCACCCCTCCACTTT
d_gene: .
abundance: .
j_gene: TRBJ1-6
v_gene: TRBV21-1

CDR3aa: CAWDTRGNSNQPQHF
CDR3nt: TGTGCCTGGGACACTCGGGGAAATAGCAATCAGCCCCAGCATTTT
d_gene: .
abundance: .
j_gene: TRBJ1-5
v_gene: TRBV30

CDR3aa: CSVAYTGAGEKLFF
CDR3nt: TGCAGCGTCGCTTATACAGGGGCAGGCGAAAAACTGTTTTTT
d_gene: TRBD1
abundance: .
j_gene: TRBJ1-4
v_gene: TRBV29-1

CDR3aa: CASSEGRNTEAFF
CDR3nt: TGTGCCAGCAGTGAAGGCAGAAACACTGAAGCTTTCTTT
d_gene: .
abundance: .
j_gene: TRBJ1-1
v_gene: TRBV6-1

CDR3aa: CASSNTYEQYF
CDR3nt: TGTGCCAGCAGCAACACCTACGAGCAGTACTTC
d_gene: .
abundance: .
j_gene: TRBJ2-7
v_gene: TRBV13

CDR3aa: CASGKGGTEAFF
CDR3nt: TGTGCTAGTGGCAAGGGGGGGACTGAAGCTTTCTTT
d_gene: .
abundance: .
j_gene: TRBJ1-1
v_gene: TRBV12-5

CDR3aa: CAWSASGTGNGYTF
CDR3nt: TGTGCCTGGAGTGCCTCCGGGACAGGGAATGGCTACACCTTC
d_gene: TRBD1
abundance: once
j_gene: TRBJ1-2
v_gene: TRBV30

CDR3aa: CASSIGQGYGYTF
CDR3nt: TGTGCCAGTAGTATCGGACAGGGGTATGGCTACACCTTC
d_gene: TRBD1
abundance: .
j_gene: TRBJ1-2
v_gene: TRBV19

CDR3aa: CASSLVPSGRKANEQYF
CDR3nt: TGCGCCAGCAGCTTGGTCCCTAGCGGGAGGAAGGCCAACGAGCAGTACTTC
d_gene: TRBD2
abundance: .
j_gene: TRBJ2-7
v_gene: TRBV5-1

CDR3aa: CASTPDRGPYNEQFF
CDR3nt: TGCGCCAGCACGCCGGACAGGGGCCCCTACAATGAGCAGTTCTTC
d_gene: TRBD1
abundance: .
j_gene: TRBJ2-1
v_gene: TRBV5-1

CDR3aa: CASRTGTGASYEQYF
CDR3nt: TGTGCCAGCAGGACCGGGACAGGGGCGTCCTACGAGCAGTACTTC
d_gene: TRBD1
abundance: .
j_gene: TRBJ2-7
v_gene: TRBV6-5

CDR3aa: CASSASVGANYGYTF
CDR3nt: TGTGCCAGCAGTGCTAGTGTGGGGGCAAACTATGGCTACACCTTC
d_gene: .
abundance: .
j_gene: TRBJ1-2
v_gene: TRBV2

CDR3aa: CASSRSNGYTGELFF
CDR3nt: TGTGCCAGCAGCCGTAGTAACGGTTACACCGGGGAGCTGTTTTTT
d_gene: .
abundance: .
j_gene: TRBJ2-2
v_gene: TRBV11-2

CDR3aa: CASRTGNGIYGYTF
CDR3nt: TGTGCCAGCAGGACAGGGAACGGAATCTATGGCTACACCTTC
d_gene: TRBD1
abundance: .
j_gene: TRBJ1-2
v_gene: TRBV6-1

CDR3aa: CASSYTSGGLSTDTQYF
CDR3nt: TGTGCCAGCAGCTACACTAGCGGGGGGCTTAGCACAGATACGCAGTATTTT
d_gene: TRBD2
abundance: .
j_gene: TRBJ2-3
v_gene: TRBV5-6

CDR3aa: CASSPGLAGRTDTQYF
CDR3nt: TGTGCCAGCAGCCCTGGACTAGCGGGGCGCACAGATACGCAGTATTTT
d_gene: TRBD2
abundance: .
j_gene: TRBJ2-3
v_gene: TRBV13

CDR3aa: CASSLDLGGADRQYF
CDR3nt: TGTGCCAGCAGCTTGGACCTGGGGGGGGCGGACAGACAGTACTTC
d_gene: .
abundance: once
j_gene: TRBJ2-7
v_gene: TRBV5-6

CDR3aa: CASEGLQETQYF
CDR3nt: TGTGCCAGCGAGGGATTACAAGAGACCCAGTACTTC
d_gene: .
abundance: few
j_gene: TRBJ2-5
v_gene: TRBV7-2

CDR3aa: CASSPPLSGQFF
CDR3nt: TGTGCCAGCAGCCCTCCCCTGAGTGGGCAGTTCTTC
d_gene: .
abundance: few
j_gene: TRBJ2-1
v_gene: TRBV7-6

CDR3aa: CASSEQTGGTGELFF
CDR3nt: TGTGCCAGCAGTGAACAGACAGGGGGCACCGGGGAGCTGTTTTTT
d_gene: TRBD1
abundance: .
j_gene: TRBJ2-2
v_gene: TRBV2

CDR3aa: CASSRPGGGLGETQYF
CDR3nt: TGCGCCAGCAGCCGCCCCGGCGGGGGGTTGGGAGAGACCCAGTACTTC
d_gene: TRBD2
abundance: .
j_gene: TRBJ2-5
v_gene: TRBV4-1

CDR3aa: CASNKAGGELFF
CDR3nt: TGTGCCAGCAATAAAGCTGGCGGGGAGCTGTTTTTT
d_gene: .
abundance: once
j_gene: TRBJ2-2
v_gene: TRBV6-5

CDR3aa: CASSVGQVLNYGYTF
CDR3nt: TGTGCCAGCAGCGTCGGACAGGTCCTCAACTATGGCTACACCTTC
d_gene: TRBD1
abundance: .
j_gene: TRBJ1-2
v_gene: TRBV5-6

CDR3aa: CASSSGTGASPLHF
CDR3nt: TGTGCCAGCAGCTCCGGGACAGGGGCTTCACCCCTCCACTTT
d_gene: TRBD1
abundance: .
j_gene: TRBJ1-6
v_gene: TRBV7-9

CDR3aa: CASSLAENEQFF
CDR3nt: TGTGCCAGCAGCTTAGCGGAGAATGAGCAGTTCTTC
d_gene: .
abundance: .
j_gene: TRBJ2-1
v_gene: TRBV7-9

CDR3aa: CASSLFTGGYNEQFF
CDR3nt: TGTGCCAGCAGCTTGTTCACAGGGGGTTACAATGAGCAGTTCTTC
d_gene: TRBD1
abundance: .
j_gene: TRBJ2-1
v_gene: TRBV5-6

CDR3aa: CASRLNGIGNTEAFF
CDR3nt: TGTGCCAGCAGACTTAACGGGATCGGGAACACTGAAGCTTTCTTT
d_gene: .
abundance: .
j_gene: TRBJ1-1
v_gene: TRBV27

CDR3aa: CASSEPGTGQETQYF
CDR3nt: TGCGCCAGCAGTGAGCCGGGGACAGGGCAAGAGACCCAGTACTTC
d_gene: TRBD1
abundance: .
j_gene: TRBJ2-5
v_gene: TRBV10-2

CDR3aa: CASSLSGRGTDTQYF
CDR3nt: TGTGCCAGCAGCTTGAGCGGGAGGGGTACAGATACGCAGTATTTT
d_gene: TRBD2
abundance: .
j_gene: TRBJ2-3
v_gene: TRBV5-4

CDR3aa: CASGQIVNTEAFF
CDR3nt: TGTGCCAGCGGACAGATAGTGAACACTGAAGCTTTCTTT
d_gene: .
abundance: .
j_gene: TRBJ1-1
v_gene: TRBV2